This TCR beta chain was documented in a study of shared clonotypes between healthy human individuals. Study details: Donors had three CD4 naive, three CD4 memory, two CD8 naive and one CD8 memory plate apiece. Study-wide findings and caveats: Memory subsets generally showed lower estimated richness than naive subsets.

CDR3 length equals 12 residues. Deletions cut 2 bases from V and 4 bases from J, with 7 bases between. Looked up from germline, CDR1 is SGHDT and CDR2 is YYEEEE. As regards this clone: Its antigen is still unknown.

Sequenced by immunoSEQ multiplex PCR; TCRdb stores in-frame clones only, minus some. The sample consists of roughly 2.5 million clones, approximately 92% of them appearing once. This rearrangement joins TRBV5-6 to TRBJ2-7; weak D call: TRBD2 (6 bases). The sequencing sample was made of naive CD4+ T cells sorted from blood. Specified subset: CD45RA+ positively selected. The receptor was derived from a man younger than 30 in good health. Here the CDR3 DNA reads TGTGCCAGCAGCTTTGGGGGGTACGAGCAGTACTTC. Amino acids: CASSFGGYEQYF.